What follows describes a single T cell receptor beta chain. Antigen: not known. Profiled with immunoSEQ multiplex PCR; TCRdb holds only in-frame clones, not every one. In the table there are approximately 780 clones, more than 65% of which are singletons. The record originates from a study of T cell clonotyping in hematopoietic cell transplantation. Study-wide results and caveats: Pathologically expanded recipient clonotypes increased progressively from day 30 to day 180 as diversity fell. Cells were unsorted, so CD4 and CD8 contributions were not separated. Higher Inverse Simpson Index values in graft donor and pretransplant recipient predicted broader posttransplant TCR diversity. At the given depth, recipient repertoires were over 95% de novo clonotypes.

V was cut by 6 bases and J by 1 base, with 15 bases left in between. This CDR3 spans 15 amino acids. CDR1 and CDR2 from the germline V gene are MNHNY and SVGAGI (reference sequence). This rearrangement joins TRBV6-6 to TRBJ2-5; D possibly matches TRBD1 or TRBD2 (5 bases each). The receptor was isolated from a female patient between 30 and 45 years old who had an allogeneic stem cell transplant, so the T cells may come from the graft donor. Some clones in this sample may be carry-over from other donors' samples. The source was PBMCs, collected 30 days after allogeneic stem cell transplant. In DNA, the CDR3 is TGTGCCAGCAGCTCGGGACCGTACTTCCAAGAGACCCAGTACTTC. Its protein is CASSSGPYFQETQYF.